This T cell receptor (beta chain) is from a study of blood T cell repertoires in COVID-19. As for the study in general: The study drew acute and convalescent COVID-19 samples from the United States, Italy and Spain.

Assay used: immunoSEQ multiplex PCR; TCRdb lists only in-frame clones, some missing. In the table there are 200,000 to 250,000 clones, about 90% of which are singletons. The V and J ends lost 5 bases and 3 bases respectively, with 20 bases between them. CDR3 length: 17 amino acids. Germline CDR1 and CDR2: SEHNR and FQNEAQ (reference sequence). All recovered Cohort 3 donors got two negative PCRs, got clearance, or saw symptom resolution. This receptor was taken from a man aged 30-40 years who had recovered from COVID-19. The rearrangement uses TRBV7-9 and TRBJ2-1; D gene unclear. The specimen was PBMCs or T cells enriched from blood (not recorded which). The CDR3 DNA reads as TGTGCCAGCAGCCACCCAGCGACCGATTTCAACTACAATGAGCAGTTCTTC. It translates to CASSHPATDFNYNEQFF.